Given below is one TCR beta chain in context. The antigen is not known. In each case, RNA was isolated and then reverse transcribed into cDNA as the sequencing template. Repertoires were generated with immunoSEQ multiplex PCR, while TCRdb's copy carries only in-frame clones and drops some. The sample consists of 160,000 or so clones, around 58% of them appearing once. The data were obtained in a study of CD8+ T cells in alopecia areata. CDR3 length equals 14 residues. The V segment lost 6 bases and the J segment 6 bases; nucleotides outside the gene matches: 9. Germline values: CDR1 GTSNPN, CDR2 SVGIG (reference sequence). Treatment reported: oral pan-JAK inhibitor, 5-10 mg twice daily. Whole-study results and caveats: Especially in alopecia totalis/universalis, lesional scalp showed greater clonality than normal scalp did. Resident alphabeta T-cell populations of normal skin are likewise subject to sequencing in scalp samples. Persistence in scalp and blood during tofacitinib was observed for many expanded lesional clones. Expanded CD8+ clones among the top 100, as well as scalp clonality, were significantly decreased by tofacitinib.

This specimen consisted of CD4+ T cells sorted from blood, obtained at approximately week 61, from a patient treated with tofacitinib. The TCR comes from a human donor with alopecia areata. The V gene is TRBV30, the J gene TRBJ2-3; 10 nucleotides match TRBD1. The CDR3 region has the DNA TGTGCCTGTCCCGGGACAGGGGCATCGGATACGCAGTATTTT. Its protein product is CACPGTGASDTQYF.